Shown below are 23 T cell receptor beta chains from a single sample sequenced in a study of T cell repertoires in cytomegalovirus infection. The antigens these receptors bind are not known. TCRdb itself ran the reads through MiXCR, one entry per CDR3 protein. This sample has tens of thousands of distinct CDR3 sequences; roughly a fifth occur once, and the top ten carry roughly 73%. The specimen comprised CD8+ T cells from cultured PBMCs, sampled from culture after CMV antigen stimulation. These receptors were collected from a human donor in good health (CMV status not recorded). Some clones in this sample may be carry-over from other donors' samples.

V usage is TRBV7-2 and J usage is TRBJ2-1; the match to TRBD1 covers 8 bases. The CDR3 consists of 17 residues. Trimming at V came to 1 base and at J to 6 bases, leaving 11 bases not matched to a gene. Germline-derived CDR1 and CDR2 are SGHTA and FQGNSA. The CDR3 DNA sequence: TGTGCCAGCAGCTTAGGCCCTTTCCGGACAGGGATCAATGAGCAGTTCTTC. This encodes CASSLGPFRTGINEQFF.

This chain joins TRBV7-3 and TRBJ2-3, with 7 positions matching TRBD1. The J segment lost 1 base and the V segment lost 5 bases, leaving 6 bases of the junction unmatched. The CDR3 runs 15 residues. Germline lookup yields CDR1 SGHTA and CDR2 FQGTGA. CDR3 in amino acids: CASSIRQGGTDTQYF. CDR3 coding DNA: TGTGCCAGCAGCATCCGACAGGGTGGCACAGATACGCAGTATTTT.

This clonotype appeared many times. V is TRBV4-1 and J is TRBJ2-3; unclear D gene. Trimming stripped 1 base from V and 14 bases from J, with 10 bases between. The CDR3 runs to 11 residues. Germline V gene lookup returns CDR1 MGHRA and CDR2 YSYEKL. The CDR3 DNA reads as TGCGCCAGCAGCCAAGGGCGGTTTGCGTATTTT. It encodes CASSQGRFAYF.

The CDR3 spells CASKSVQSYGYTF. For the CDR3, the DNA is TGTGCCAGCAAGAGTGTACAGTCCTATGGCTACACCTTC. This chain connects TRBV6-2 or TRBV6-3 to TRBJ1-2; D ambiguous. Per the germline V gene, CDR1 is MNHEY and CDR2 is SVGEGT. The V and J ends lost 7 bases and 4 bases respectively, with 13 bases between them. The CDR3 loop spans 13 amino acids.

The V gene is TRBV4-3, the J gene TRBJ2-7, with TRBD2 as a possible D gene (5 bases). Germline V CDR1 and CDR2: LGHNA, YSLEER. The CDR3 spans 15 residues. Trimming took off 0 bases at V and 3 bases at J, with 12 bases between the two ends. The CDR3 sequence: CASSQDEGNDYEQYF. CDR3 bases: TGCGCCAGCAGCCAAGATGAGGGTAACGACTACGAGCAGTACTTC.

This clonotype came up a few times. V and J are TRBV27 and TRBJ1-2; D is ambiguous. V was shortened by 0 bases and J by 8 bases, with 16 bases between the two germline ends. This CDR3 has 15 amino acids. In germline, CDR1 is MNHEY, CDR2 SMNVEV (reference sequence). The CDR3: CASSLSGLSPRGYTF. DNA for the CDR3: TGTGCCAGCAGTTTATCAGGGCTAAGCCCTAGGGGCTACACCTTC.

This clonotype was seen only a few times. The chain uses TRBV2 and TRBJ2-7; TRBD2 matches 10 bases. The CDR3 consists of 14 residues. Germline V gene sequence: CDR1 SNHLY, CDR2 FYNNEI. Trimming cost V 2 bases and J 8 bases; bases outside gene matches: 6. CDR3 sequence: CASSEFTSGAQQYF. Written as DNA, the CDR3 is TGTGCCAGCAGTGAATTTACTAGCGGGGCTCAGCAGTACTTC.

The rearrangement uses TRBV12-3 or TRBV12-4 and TRBJ2-7; tentative D call: TRBD2 (6 bases). Deletions cut 5 bases from V and 0 bases from J, with 14 bases between. This CDR3 comprises 15 residues. The CDR3 region has the DNA TGTGCCAGCAGTATAGGAGGGCCTAGCTCCTACGAGCAGTACTTC. Protein: CASSIGGPSSYEQYF.

In this sample, this clonotype turned up a few times. The chain couples TRBV18 to TRBJ2-5; D remains unclear. Germline CDR1 and CDR2: KGHSH and LQKENI. The CDR3 consists of 16 residues. V gave up 0 bases and J gave up 0 bases, with 11 bases separating them. In nucleotides, the CDR3 is TGTGCCAGCTCACCACCGAATTTCCAGGACCAAGAGACCCAGTACTTC. Residues: CASSPPNFQDQETQYF.

The rearrangement uses TRBV7-8 and TRBJ2-2, with D uncertain. Per the germline V gene, CDR1 is SGHVS and CDR2 is FQNEAQ. This CDR3 has 14 amino acids. V lost 5 bases and J 6 bases, leaving 13 bases between the germline ends. The CDR3 reads CASSLRPVAGELFF. As DNA, the CDR3 is TGTGCCAGCAGCCTCAGACCGGTTGCCGGGGAGCTGTTTTTT.

The chain has TRBV19 and TRBJ2-1; 7 positions match TRBD2. V dropped 3 bases and J dropped 12; count of bases not matched to a gene: 8. This CDR3 has 13 amino acids. The germline V gene encodes CDR1 LNHDA and CDR2 SQIVND (reference sequence). CDR3 in DNA: TGTGCCAGTAGTATCGCTAGCGGAAGAGGGCAGTTCTTC. This gives the protein CASSIASGRGQFF.

The chain is built from TRBV7-9 and TRBJ2-1, with TRBD2 matching 9 bases. Germline CDR1 SEHNR, CDR2 FQNEAQ (reference sequence). This CDR3 is built from 16 residues. With 3 bases clipped from V and 8 bases from J, the junction kept 11 bases outside the gene matches. The CDR3 loop reads CASSFGWRGGVDEQFF. In DNA, the CDR3 is TGTGCCAGCAGCTTTGGCTGGCGGGGGGGCGTAGATGAGCAGTTCTTC.

The chain couples TRBV11-1 to TRBJ2-1; D not certain. This CDR3 is built from 13 residues. V dropped 3 bases and J dropped 8 bases, with 11 bases sitting between them. The germline gives CDR1 SGHAT, CDR2 FQDESV (reference sequence). As DNA, the CDR3 is TGTGCCAGCAGCTTCCCAATGGGGTATGAGCAGTTCTTC. Protein sequence: CASSFPMGYEQFF.

The table lists this clonotype with a few counts. The chain uses TRBV6-5 and TRBJ2-1; the D is unclear. Germline CDR1 and CDR2: MNHEY and SVGAGI. Trimming pared 1 base from V and 6 bases from J, leaving 4 bases between. The CDR3 consists of 12 residues. The CDR3 region is CASSYLGNEQFF. In DNA form, the CDR3 reads TGTGCCAGCAGTTACTTGGGCAATGAGCAGTTCTTC.

The chain is built from TRBV9 and TRBJ1-1; D not resolved. Trimming removed 4 bases at V and 0 bases at J, with 16 bases between. The V gene's germline CDR1 is SGDLS and CDR2 YYNGEE. The CDR3 is 16 residues long. The CDR3 DNA reads as TGTGCCAGCAGCCCCGGTAGGGCGGGAATGAACACTGAAGCTTTCTTT. Protein product: CASSPGRAGMNTEAFF.

The gene calls are TRBV6-5 and TRBJ2-7; 11 nucleotides line up with TRBD2. There are 18 residues in the CDR3. V dropped 2 bases and J dropped 4; count of bases not matched to a gene: 13. CDR1 is MNHEY, CDR2 SVGAGI, per germline. CDR3 sequence reads: CASSYDEPRLAGFYEQYF. In nucleotides, the CDR3 is TGTGCCAGCAGTTACGACGAACCCAGACTAGCGGGGTTTTACGAGCAGTACTTC.

This clonotype was counted a few times. This chain connects TRBV12-3 or TRBV12-4 to TRBJ2-7, with a possible D match to TRBD1 (5 bases). Trimming removed 6 bases at V and 0 bases at J, with 12 bases between. The CDR3 is 14 residues long. CDR3 sequence reads: CASSPQTVSYEQYF. As DNA, the CDR3 is TGTGCCAGCAGCCCCCAGACAGTCTCCTACGAGCAGTACTTC.

This clonotype was seen only a few times. The chain employs TRBV7-2 and TRBJ1-6, with a tentative D call TRBD1 (5 bases). The CDR3 totals 15 residues. V lost 2 bases and J 7 bases, leaving 12 bases between the germline ends. Germline CDR1 and CDR2: SGHTA and FQGNSA. The chain's CDR3 is CASSLSQGDNSPLHF. CDR3 in DNA: TGTGCCAGCAGCTTATCGCAGGGAGACAATTCACCCCTCCACTTT. The full variable domain, its missing parts supplied by reference TRBV7-2 and TRBJ1-6, is GAGVSQSPSNKVTEKGKDVELRCDPISGHTALYWYRQSLGQGLEFLIYFQGNSAPDKSGLPSDRFSAERTGGSVSTLTIQRTQQEDSAVYLCASSLSQGDNSPLHFGNGTRLTVT.

The chain couples TRBV11-2 to TRBJ1-6; no clear D gene. This CDR3 comprises 12 residues. Trimming took off 4 bases at V and 14 bases at J, with 12 bases between the two ends. The germline CDR1 and CDR2 sequences are SGHAT and FQNNGV. Here the CDR3 reads CASSSPTATLHF. CDR3 bases: TGTGCCAGCAGCTCCCCAACCGCGACCCTCCACTTT.

This clonotype has a count of ten or more. The chain joins TRBV20-1 to TRBJ2-2; TRBD2 is a possible D gene (5 bases). Germline-derived CDR1 and CDR2 are DFQATT and SNEGSKA (reference sequence). V was pared by 6 bases and J by 1 base, with 12 bases between. This CDR3 has 14 amino acids. CDR3 DNA sequence: TGCAGTGCCAAGGACTGGATGAACACCGGGGAGCTGTTTTTT. This translates into CSAKDWMNTGELFF.

The CDR3 DNA reads as TGTGCCAGCAGCCGAAGCGGGAGTGGCAATGAGCAGTTCTTC. Its protein product is CASSRSGSGNEQFF. The chain recombines TRBV7-2 with TRBJ2-1; 8 bases match TRBD2. The germline V gene encodes CDR1 SGHTA and CDR2 FQGNSA. CDR3 length: 14 residues. With V trimmed by 5 bases and J by 6 bases, 6 bases remained unmatched.

About this clonotype itself: An end of the junction does not agree with germline; a read error may underlie this. The rearrangement joins TRBV7-6 to TRBJ2-5; no clear D gene. The CDR3 is 13 amino acids. Germline CDR1 reads SGHVS; CDR2 reads FNYEAQ. Written as DNA, the CDR3 is TGTGCTAGCAGCTTAGAATTCCAAGAGACCCAGTACTTC. Translated, it gives CASSLEFQETQYF.

CDR3 in DNA: TGCAGCGTTGAAGATGGCAGGGTCTATGGCTACACCTTC. This codes for CSVEDGRVYGYTF. This rearrangement joins TRBV29-1 to TRBJ1-2; weak D call: TRBD1 (5 bases). This CDR3 region has 13 residues. Trimming cost V 0 bases and J 4 bases, with 9 bases left between them. Germline CDR1 SQVTM, CDR2 ANQGSEA.